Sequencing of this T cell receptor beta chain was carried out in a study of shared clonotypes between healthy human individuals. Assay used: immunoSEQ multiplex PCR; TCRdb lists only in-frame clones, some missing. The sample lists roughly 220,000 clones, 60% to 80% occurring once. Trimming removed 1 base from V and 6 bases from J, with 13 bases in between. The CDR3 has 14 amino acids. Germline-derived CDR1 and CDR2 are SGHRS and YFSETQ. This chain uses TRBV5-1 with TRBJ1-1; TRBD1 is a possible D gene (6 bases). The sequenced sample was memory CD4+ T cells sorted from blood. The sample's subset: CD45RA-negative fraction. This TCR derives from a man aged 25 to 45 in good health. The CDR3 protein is CASSLRGSEAEAFF. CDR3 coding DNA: TGCGCCAGCAGCTTGAGGGGGTCGGAAGCTGAAGCTTTCTTT.